This T cell receptor (beta chain) was captured by sequencing in a study of blood T cell repertoires in COVID-19. For the study at large: Sites in the United States, Italy and Spain provided acute and convalescent COVID-19 samples.

Some clones are missing from TCRdb's copy, which holds only in-frame ones; the method was immunoSEQ multiplex PCR. The sample consists of a few hundred thousand clones, roughly 90% of them appearing once. Individuals aged roughly 18 to 100 years were recruited from about two dozen US areas. Cohort placement rested on clinical history that participants reported themselves. Trimming cost V 2 bases and J 2 bases; bases outside gene matches: 13. The CDR3 is made up of 18 amino acids. Germline assignment: CDR1 LGHNT and CDR2 FRNRAP. This receptor was obtained from a woman under 30 with acute COVID-19. This rearrangement joins TRBV12-5 to TRBJ2-3; TRBD2 matches at 7 bases. What was sequenced was PBMCs or T cells enriched from blood (not recorded which). The CDR3 DNA reads TGTGCTAGTGGTTTGACGGGGGACGGGAGGAAACACACAGATACGCAGTATTTT. Translated, it gives CASGLTGDGRKHTDTQYF.